This TCR beta chain comes out of a study of T-cell reconstitution after alpha-beta-depleted transplantation in children. The TCRbeta library was prepared with unique molecular identifiers. TCRdb reprocessed the PCR reads with MiXCR, giving one entry per CDR3 protein. The repertoire holds some 300,000 distinct CDR3 sequences, with about a tenth as singletons. Deletions cut 2 bases from V and 6 bases from J, with 12 bases between. Germline V gene sequence: CDR1 MDHEN, CDR2 SYDVKM. CDR3 length: 14 residues. Many counts were recorded for this clonotype. The receptor's source is a boy in the first two years of life with acute myeloid leukemia, due to receive a stem cell transplant. The sequencing used PBMCs, collected before TCRalphabeta/CD19-depleted stem cell transplant. The gene calls are TRBV28 and TRBJ2-3; the D gene could be TRBD1 or TRBD2 (5 bases each). The CDR3 DNA is TGTGCCAGCAGTTTAACTAGGGGCTTTGATACGCAGTATTTT. Translating it yields CASSLTRGFDTQYF.